The clone carrying this T cell receptor beta chain was counted only a few times. What it binds is unknown. These data come from a study of shared clonotypes between healthy human individuals. V lost 5 bases and J lost 3; bases outside the gene matches: 8. Germline lookup yields CDR1 SEHNR and CDR2 FQNEAQ (reference sequence). The CDR3 is 15 amino acids. The assay was immunoSEQ multiplex PCR, and TCRdb's table has in-frame clones only and misses some. In the table there are some 500,000 clones, roughly 95% of which are singletons. General study findings and limits: Rarefaction showed sorted-subset sequencing was incomplete despite large depth.

The J gene is TRBJ2-7, the V gene TRBV7-9; TRBD1 aligns across 9 bases. The source material was naive CD4+ T cells sorted from blood. Subset specified: CD45RA+ positively selected. This TCR was recovered from a woman in her 30s in good health. This CDR3 is CASSHGTGRVYEQYF. CDR3 nucleotides: TGTGCCAGCAGCCACGGGACAGGGAGAGTCTACGAGCAGTACTTC.